This TCR beta chain appears in the sequencing data of a study of CXCR3-negative and CXCR3-positive naive CD8 T cells. General observations from the study: Hydrophobicity was higher for TRB CDR3s found in CXCR3-positive naive cells than in CXCR3-negative naive cells.

Germline lookup yields CDR1 SGHDT and CDR2 YYEEEE. The CDR3 is 14 amino acids. Points on this clonotype: What it binds is unknown.

Carrying UMI labels, the TRB cDNA libraries were prepared through 5' RACE. TCRdb reanalyzed the 5' RACE reads and collapses them to one entry per CDR3 protein, without DNA. The sample data list about 89,000 distinct CDR3 sequences. The TCR sequence derives from a human donor in good health. Some clones in this sample may be carry-over from other donors' samples. The sample comprised naive CXCR3+ CD8+ T cells from blood. Subset meaning: CD45RO-CCR7+CD27+CD95- naive CD8+ T cells expressing CXCR3 (TNR3+). V is TRBV5-6 and J is TRBJ1-2. The chain's CDR3 is CASSLGTLNYGYTF.